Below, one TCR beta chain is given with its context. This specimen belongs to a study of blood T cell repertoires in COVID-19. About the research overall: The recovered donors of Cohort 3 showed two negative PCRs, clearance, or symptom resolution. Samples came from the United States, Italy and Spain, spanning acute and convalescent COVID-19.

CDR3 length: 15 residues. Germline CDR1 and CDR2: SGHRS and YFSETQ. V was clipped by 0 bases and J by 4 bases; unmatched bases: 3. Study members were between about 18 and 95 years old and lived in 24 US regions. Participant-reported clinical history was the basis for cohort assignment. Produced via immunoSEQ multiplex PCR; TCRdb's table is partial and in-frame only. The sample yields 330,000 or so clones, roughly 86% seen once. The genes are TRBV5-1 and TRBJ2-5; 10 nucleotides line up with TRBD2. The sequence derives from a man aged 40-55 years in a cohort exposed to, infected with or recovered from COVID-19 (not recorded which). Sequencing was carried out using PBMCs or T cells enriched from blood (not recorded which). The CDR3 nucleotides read TGCGCCAGCAGCTTGGGGGGACTAGCGTCAGAGACCCAGTACTTC. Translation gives CASSLGGLASETQYF. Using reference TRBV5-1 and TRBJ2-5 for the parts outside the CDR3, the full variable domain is KAGVTQTPRYLIKTRGQQVTLSCSPISGHRSVSWYQQTPGQGLQFLFEYFSETQRNKGNFPGRFSGRQFSNSRSEMNVSTLELGDSALYLCASSLGGLASETQYFGPGTRLLVL.